This is a list of T cell receptor beta chains from one sample in a study of blood T cell repertoires in COVID-19. Some clones are missing from TCRdb's copy, which holds only in-frame ones; the method was immunoSEQ multiplex PCR. The table lists over 200,000 clones, 80% to 90% of them singletons. The sequenced sample consisted of peripheral blood. These TCRs come from a man older than 75 with acute or convalescent COVID-19. Both conserved end residues are part of each CDR3. D genes are given only for firm matches. Only some rows state a clone size, as once, few, many or a class for expanded clones.

J	D	V	size	CDR3	DNA
TRBJ2-3	TRBD2	TRBV11-2	NA	CASSLLLADTDTQYF	TGTGCCAGCAGCCTCTTGCTAGCGGACACAGATACGCAGTATTTT
TRBJ2-3	TRBD2	TRBV3-1/TRBV3-2	NA	CASSLAGTQYF	TGTGCCAGCAGCCTAGCGGGTACGCAGTATTTT
TRBJ2-4	NA	TRBV28	NA	CASSPPLLAKNIQYF	TGTGCCAGCAGCCCCCCTTTACTAGCCAAAAACATTCAGTACTTC
TRBJ1-2	TRBD1	TRBV6-6	NA	CASRLTFTGTGDGYTF	TGTGCCAGCAGACTGACCTTCACCGGGACAGGGGATGGCTACACCTTC
TRBJ2-3	TRBD2	TRBV9	once	CASSAGLAGLYTQYF	TGTGCCAGCAGCGCCGGACTAGCGGGACTGTATACGCAGTATTTT
TRBJ1-4	TRBD1	TRBV10-2	NA	CASRDRGGVATNEKLFF	TGCGCCAGCCGGGACAGGGGGGGAGTTGCAACTAATGAAAAACTGTTTTTT
TRBJ2-7	NA	TRBV5-1	NA	CASSLYTWEDSYEQYF	TGCGCCAGCAGCTTGTATACGTGGGAGGATTCCTACGAGCAGTACTTC
TRBJ2-1	TRBD2	TRBV7-2	NA	CASSLPTSGSNEQFF	TGTGCCAGCAGCCTTCCGACTAGCGGGAGTAATGAGCAGTTCTTC
TRBJ1-5	TRBD1	TRBV5-1	NA	CASSLGDRVTNQPQHF	TGCGCCAGCAGCTTGGGGGACAGGGTTACGAATCAGCCCCAGCATTTT
TRBJ2-1	TRBD1	TRBV19	NA	CASSQRQGLSSYNEQFF	TGTGCCAGTAGCCAAAGACAGGGCCTAAGCTCCTACAATGAGCAGTTCTTC
TRBJ2-7	TRBD1	TRBV18	NA	CASSLGQGRTYEQYF	TGTGCCAGCTCATTGGGACAGGGACGGACCTACGAGCAGTACTTC
TRBJ2-2	TRBD1	TRBV7-6	once	CASSLIGTGNTGELFF	TGTGCCAGCAGCCTAATCGGGACAGGCAACACCGGGGAGCTGTTTTTT